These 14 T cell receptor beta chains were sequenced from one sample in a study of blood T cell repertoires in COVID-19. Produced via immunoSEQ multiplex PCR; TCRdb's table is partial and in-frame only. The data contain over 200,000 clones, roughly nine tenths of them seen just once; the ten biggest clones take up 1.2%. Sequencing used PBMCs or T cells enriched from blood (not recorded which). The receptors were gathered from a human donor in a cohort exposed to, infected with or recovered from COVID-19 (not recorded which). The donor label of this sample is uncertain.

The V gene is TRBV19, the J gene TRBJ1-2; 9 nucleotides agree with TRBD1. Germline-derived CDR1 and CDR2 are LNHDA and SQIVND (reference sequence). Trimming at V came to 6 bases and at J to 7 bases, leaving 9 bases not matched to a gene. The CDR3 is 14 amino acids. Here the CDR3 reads CASSLGQGLRGYTF. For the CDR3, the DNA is TGTGCCAGTAGCCTCGGACAGGGGTTACGTGGCTACACCTTC.

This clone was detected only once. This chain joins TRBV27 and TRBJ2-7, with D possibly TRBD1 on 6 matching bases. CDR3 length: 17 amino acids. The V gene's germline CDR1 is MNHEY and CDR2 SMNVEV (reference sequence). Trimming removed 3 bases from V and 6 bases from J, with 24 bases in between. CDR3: CASSFGLQGLGWGEQYF. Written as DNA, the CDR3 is TGTGCCAGCAGTTTCGGTTTACAGGGCCTCGGGTGGGGCGAGCAGTACTTC.

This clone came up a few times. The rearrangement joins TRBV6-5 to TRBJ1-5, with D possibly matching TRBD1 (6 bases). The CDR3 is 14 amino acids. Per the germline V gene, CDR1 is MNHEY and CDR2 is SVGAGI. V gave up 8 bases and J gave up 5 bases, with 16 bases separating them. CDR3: CASQADRTYQPQHF. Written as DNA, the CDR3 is TGTGCCAGCCAGGCAGACAGGACCTATCAGCCCCAGCATTTT.

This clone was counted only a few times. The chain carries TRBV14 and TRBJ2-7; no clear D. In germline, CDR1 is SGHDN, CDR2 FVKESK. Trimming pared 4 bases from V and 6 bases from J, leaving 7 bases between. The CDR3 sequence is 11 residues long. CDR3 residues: CASSLYGEQYF. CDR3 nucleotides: TGTGCCAGCAGCCTCTACGGCGAGCAGTACTTC.

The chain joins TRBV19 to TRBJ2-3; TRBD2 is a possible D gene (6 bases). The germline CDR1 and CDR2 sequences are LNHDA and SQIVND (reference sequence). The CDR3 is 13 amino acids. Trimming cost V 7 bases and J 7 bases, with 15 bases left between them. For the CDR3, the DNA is TGTGCCAGTACCACACCGGAGGGAAATACGCAGTATTTT. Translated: CASTTPEGNTQYF. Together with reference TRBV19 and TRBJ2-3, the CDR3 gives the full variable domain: DGGITQSPKYLFRKEGQNVTLSCEQNLNHDAMYWYRQDPGQGLRLIYYSQIVNDFQKGDIAEGYSVSREKKESFPLTVTSAQKNPTAFYLCASTTPEGNTQYFGPGTRLTVL.

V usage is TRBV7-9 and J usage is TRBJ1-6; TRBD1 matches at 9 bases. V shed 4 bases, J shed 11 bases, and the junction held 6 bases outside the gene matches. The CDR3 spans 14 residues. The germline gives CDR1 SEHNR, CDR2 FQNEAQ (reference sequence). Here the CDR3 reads CASSSGQGRPPLHF. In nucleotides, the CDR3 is TGTGCCAGCAGCTCGGGACAGGGCAGGCCACCCCTCCACTTT.

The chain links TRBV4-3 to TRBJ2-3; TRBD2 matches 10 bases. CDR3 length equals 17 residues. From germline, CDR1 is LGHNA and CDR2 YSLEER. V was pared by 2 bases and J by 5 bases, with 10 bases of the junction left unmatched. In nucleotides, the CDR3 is TGCGCCAGCAGCCAAACCGTCAGCGGGGGGGTCGGAGATACGCAGTATTTT. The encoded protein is CASSQTVSGGVGDTQYF.

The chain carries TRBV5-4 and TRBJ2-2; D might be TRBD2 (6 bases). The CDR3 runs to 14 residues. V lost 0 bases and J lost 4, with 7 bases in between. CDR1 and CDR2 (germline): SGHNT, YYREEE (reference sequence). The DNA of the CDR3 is TGTGCCAGCAGCTTGGCCGGGGGCACCGGGGAGCTGTTTTTT. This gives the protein CASSLAGGTGELFF.

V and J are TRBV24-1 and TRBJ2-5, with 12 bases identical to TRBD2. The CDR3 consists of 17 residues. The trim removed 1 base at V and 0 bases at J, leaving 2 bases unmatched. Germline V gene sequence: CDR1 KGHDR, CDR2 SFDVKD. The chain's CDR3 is CATSDLRLAGDQETQYF. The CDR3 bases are TGTGCCACCAGTGATTTAAGACTAGCGGGGGACCAAGAGACCCAGTACTTC.

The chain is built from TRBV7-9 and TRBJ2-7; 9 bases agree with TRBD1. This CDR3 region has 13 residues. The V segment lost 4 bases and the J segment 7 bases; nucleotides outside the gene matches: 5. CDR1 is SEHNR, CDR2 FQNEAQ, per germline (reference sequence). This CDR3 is CASSSDRGREQYF. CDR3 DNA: TGTGCCAGCAGCTCGGACAGGGGTCGGGAGCAGTACTTC.

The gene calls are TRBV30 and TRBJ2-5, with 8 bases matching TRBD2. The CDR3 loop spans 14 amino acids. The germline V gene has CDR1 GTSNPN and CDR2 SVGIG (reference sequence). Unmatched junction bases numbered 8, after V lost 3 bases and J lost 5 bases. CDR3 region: CAWRISSGGETQYF. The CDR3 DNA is TGTGCCTGGAGAATTTCGTCGGGGGGGGAGACCCAGTACTTC.

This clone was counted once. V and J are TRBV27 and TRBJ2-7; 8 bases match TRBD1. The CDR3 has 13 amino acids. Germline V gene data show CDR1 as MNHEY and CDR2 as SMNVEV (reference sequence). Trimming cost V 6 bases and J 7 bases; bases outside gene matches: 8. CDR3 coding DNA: TGTGCCAGCAGCCAACAGGGGGGACTGGAGCAGTACTTC. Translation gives CASSQQGGLEQYF.

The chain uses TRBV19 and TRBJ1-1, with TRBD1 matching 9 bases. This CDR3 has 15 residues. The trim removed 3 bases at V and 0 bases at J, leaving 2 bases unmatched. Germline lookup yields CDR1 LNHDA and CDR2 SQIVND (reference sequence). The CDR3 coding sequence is TGTGCCAGTAGTATGTGGACAGGGGTGAACACTGAAGCTTTCTTT. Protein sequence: CASSMWTGVNTEAFF.

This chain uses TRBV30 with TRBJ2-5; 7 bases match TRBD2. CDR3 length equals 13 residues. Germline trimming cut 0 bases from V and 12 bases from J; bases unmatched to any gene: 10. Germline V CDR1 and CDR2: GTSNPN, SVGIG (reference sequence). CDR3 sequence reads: CAWSVGTISVEYF. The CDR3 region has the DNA TGTGCCTGGAGTGTGGGGACTATCTCAGTAGAGTACTTC.